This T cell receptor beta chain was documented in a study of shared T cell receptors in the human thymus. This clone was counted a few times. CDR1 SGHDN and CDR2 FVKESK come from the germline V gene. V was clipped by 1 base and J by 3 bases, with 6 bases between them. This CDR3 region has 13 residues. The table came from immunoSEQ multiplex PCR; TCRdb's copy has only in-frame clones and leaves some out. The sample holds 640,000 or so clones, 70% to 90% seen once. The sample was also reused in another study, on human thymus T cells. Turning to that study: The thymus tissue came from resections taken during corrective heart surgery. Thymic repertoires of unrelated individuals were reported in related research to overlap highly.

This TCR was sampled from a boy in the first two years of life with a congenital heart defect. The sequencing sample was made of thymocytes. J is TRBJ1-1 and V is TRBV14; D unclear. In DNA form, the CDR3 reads TGTGCCAGCAGCCAAGCCGGGGACACTGAAGCTTTCTTT. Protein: CASSQAGDTEAFF. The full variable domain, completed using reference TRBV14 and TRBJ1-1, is EAGVTQFPSHSVIEKGQTVTLRCDPISGHDNLYWYRRVMGKEIKFLLHFVKESKQDESGMPNNRFLAERTGGTYSTLKVQPAELEDSGVYFCASSQAGDTEAFFGQGTRLTVV.